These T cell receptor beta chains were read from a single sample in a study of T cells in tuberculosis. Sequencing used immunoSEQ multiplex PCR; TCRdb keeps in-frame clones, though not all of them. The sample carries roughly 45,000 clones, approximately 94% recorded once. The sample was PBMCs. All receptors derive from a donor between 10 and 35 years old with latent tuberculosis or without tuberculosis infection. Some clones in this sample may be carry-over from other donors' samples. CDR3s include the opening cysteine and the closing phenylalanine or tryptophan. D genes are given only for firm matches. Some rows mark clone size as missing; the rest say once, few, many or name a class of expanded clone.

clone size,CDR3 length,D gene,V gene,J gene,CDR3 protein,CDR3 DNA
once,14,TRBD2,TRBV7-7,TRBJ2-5,CASSLGGSGETQYF,TGTGCCAGCAGCTTAGGGGGTAGCGGGGAGACCCAGTACTTC
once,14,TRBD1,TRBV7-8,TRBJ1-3,CASRDRGSGNTIYF,TGTGCCAGCAGGGACAGGGGTTCTGGAAACACCATATATTTT
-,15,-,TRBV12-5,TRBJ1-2,CASGLVQRQLYGYTF,TGTGCTAGTGGTTTGGTACAGCGACAGCTTTATGGCTACACCTTC
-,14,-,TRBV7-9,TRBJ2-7,CASSLGGGKDEQYF,TGTGCCAGCAGCTTAGGTGGGGGGAAAGACGAGCAGTACTTC
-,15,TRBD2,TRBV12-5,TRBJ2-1,CASGFPGGSYNEQFF,TGTGCTAGTGGTTTCCCGGGAGGTTCCTACAATGAGCAGTTCTTC
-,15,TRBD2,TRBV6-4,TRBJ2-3,CASSDDSGSSDTQYF,TGTGCCAGCAGTGACGATAGCGGGAGTTCAGATACGCAGTATTTT
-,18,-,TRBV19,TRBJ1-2,CASSIDWADKHPSNGYTF,TGTGCCAGTAGTATCGATTGGGCAGACAAGCACCCTTCCAATGGCTACACCTTC
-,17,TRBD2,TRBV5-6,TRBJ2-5,CASSFQAGGASQETQYF,TGTGCCAGCAGCTTCCAAGCGGGGGGGGCGTCCCAAGAGACCCAGTACTTC
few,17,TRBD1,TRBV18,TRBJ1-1,CASSPPLVGTGGTEAFF,TGTGCCAGCTCACCACCGTTAGTCGGGACAGGTGGCACTGAAGCTTTCTTT
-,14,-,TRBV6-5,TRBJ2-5,CASSYSNIGETQYF,TGTGCCAGCAGTTACTCGAATATCGGGGAGACCCAGTACTTC
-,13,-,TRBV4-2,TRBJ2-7,CASSRTEAYEQYF,TGTGCCAGCAGCCGAACTGAGGCCTACGAGCAGTACTTC
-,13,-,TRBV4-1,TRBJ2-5,CASSPAVRETQYF,TGCGCCAGCAGCCCAGCTGTCAGGGAGACCCAGTACTTC
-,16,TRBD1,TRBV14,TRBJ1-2,CASSQDYRTGTYGYTF,TGTGCCAGCAGCCAAGATTACCGGACAGGAACATATGGCTACACCTTC
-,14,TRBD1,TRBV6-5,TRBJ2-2,CASSRGQGNGELFF,TGTGCCAGCAGCCGCGGACAGGGAAACGGGGAGCTGTTTTTT
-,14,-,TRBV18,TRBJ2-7,CASSPPSTASEQYF,TGTGCCAGCTCACCCCCGTCCACAGCAAGCGAGCAGTACTTC
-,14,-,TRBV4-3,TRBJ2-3,CASRARASTDTQYF,TGCGCCAGCAGAGCGAGGGCTTCCACAGATACGCAGTATTTT
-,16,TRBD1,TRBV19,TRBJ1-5,CASSRDREGFNQPQHF,TGTGCCAGTAGTCGGGACAGGGAGGGTTTTAATCAGCCCCAGCATTTT
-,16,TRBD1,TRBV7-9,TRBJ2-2,CASSPRGQLNTGELFF,TGTGCCAGCAGCCCCAGGGGACAGTTGAACACCGGGGAGCTGTTTTTT
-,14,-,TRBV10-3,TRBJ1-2,CAISDMGTNYGYTF,TGTGCCATCAGTGACATGGGCACCAACTATGGCTACACCTTC
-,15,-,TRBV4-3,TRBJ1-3,CASSQDGREGNTIYF,TGCGCCAGCAGCCAAGACGGCAGGGAAGGAAACACCATATATTTT
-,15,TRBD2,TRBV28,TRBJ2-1,CASSSLAGALNEQFF,TGTGCCAGCAGTTCTCTAGCGGGAGCGTTGAATGAGCAGTTCTTC
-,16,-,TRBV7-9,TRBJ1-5,CASSLDLGGQDQPQHF,TGTGCCAGCAGCTTAGATTTGGGAGGACAAGATCAGCCCCAGCATTTT
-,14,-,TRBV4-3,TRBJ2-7,CASSLSVSSYEQYF,TGCGCCAGCAGCCTGTCGGTCTCCTCCTACGAGCAGTACTTC
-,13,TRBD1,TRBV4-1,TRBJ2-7,CASSLGQGYEQYF,TGCGCCAGCAGCCTCGGACAGGGTTACGAGCAGTACTTC
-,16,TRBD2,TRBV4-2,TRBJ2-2,CASSQGSGSLTGELFF,TGTGCCAGCAGCCAAGGTAGCGGGAGCTTGACCGGGGAGCTGTTTTTT
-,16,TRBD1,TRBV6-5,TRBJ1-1,CASSYSGTVKGVEAFF,TGTGCCAGCAGTTACTCTGGGACAGTTAAAGGAGTAGAAGCTTTCTTT